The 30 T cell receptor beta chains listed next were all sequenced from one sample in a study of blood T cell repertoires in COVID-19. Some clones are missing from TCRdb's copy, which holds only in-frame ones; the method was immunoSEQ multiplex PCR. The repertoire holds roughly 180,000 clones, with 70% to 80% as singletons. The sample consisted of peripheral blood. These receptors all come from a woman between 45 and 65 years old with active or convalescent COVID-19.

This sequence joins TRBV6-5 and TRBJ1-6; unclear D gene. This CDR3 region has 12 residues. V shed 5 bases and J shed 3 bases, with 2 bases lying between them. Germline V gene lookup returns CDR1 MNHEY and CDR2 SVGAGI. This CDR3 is CASSRYNSPLHF. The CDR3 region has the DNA TGTGCCAGCAGTCGCTATAATTCACCCCTCCACTTT.

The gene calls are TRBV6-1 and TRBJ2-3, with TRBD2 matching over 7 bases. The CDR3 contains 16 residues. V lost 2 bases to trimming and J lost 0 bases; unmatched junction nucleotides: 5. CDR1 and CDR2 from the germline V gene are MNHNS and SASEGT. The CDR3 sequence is CASSEQAGPSTDTQYF. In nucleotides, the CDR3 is TGTGCCAGCAGTGAACAAGCGGGGCCTAGCACAGATACGCAGTATTTT.

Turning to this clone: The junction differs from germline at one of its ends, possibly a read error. The CDR3 DNA reads TGCGCCAGCAGCCATTTCCTCCCCGGGACTAGCAGAGATACGCAGTATTTT. It yields the protein CASSHFLPGTSRDTQYF. The rearrangement joins TRBV4-3 to TRBJ2-3, with 9 bases fitting TRBD2. This CDR3 is 17 amino acids long. The germline CDR1 and CDR2 sequences are LGHNA and YSLEER.

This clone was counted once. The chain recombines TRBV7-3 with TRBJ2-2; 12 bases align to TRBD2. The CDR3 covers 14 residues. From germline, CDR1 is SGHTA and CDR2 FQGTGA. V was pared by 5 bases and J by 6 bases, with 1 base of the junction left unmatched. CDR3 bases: TGTGCCAGCAGCCGGACTAGCGGGGCCGGGGAGCTGTTTTTT. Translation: CASSRTSGAGELFF.

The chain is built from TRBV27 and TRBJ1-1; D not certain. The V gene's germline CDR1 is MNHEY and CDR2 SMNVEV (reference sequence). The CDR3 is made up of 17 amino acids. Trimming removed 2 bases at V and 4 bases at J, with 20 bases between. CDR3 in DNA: TGTGCCAGCAGTTTAAAGCCGGAGGAGGCTGAGGGCACTGAAGCTTTCTTT. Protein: CASSLKPEEAEGTEAFF.

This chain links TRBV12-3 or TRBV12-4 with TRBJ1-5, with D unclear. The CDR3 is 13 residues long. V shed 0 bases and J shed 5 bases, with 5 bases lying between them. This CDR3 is CASSLAIYQPQHF. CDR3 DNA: TGTGCCAGCAGTTTAGCCATTTATCAGCCCCAGCATTTT.

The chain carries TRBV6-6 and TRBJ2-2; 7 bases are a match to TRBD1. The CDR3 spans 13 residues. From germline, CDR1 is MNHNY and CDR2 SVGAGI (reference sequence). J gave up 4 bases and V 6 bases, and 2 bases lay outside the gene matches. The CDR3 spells CASRWDSTGELFF. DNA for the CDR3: TGTGCCAGCAGGTGGGACAGCACCGGGGAGCTGTTTTTT.

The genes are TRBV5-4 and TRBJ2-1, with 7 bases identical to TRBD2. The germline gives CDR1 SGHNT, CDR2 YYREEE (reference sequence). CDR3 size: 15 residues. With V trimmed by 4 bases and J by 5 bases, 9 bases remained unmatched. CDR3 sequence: CASSLVAGDNNEQFF. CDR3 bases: TGTGCCAGCAGCCTCGTGGCGGGAGATAACAATGAGCAGTTCTTC.

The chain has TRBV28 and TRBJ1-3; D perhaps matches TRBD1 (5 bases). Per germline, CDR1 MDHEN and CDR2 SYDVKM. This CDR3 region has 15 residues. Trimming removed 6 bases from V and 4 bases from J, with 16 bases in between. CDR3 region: CASRKTASPGNTIYF. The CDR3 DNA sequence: TGTGCCAGCAGGAAGACAGCCTCCCCCGGAAACACCATATATTTT.

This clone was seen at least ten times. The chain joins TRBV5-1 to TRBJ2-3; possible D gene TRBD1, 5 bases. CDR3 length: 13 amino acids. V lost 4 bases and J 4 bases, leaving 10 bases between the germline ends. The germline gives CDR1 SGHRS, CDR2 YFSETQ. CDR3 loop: CASSLTVADTQYF. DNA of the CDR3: TGCGCCAGCAGCCTGACAGTTGCAGATACGCAGTATTTT. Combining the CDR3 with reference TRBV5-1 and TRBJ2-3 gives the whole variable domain KAGVTQTPRYLIKTRGQQVTLSCSPISGHRSVSWYQQTPGQGLQFLFEYFSETQRNKGNFPGRFSGRQFSNSRSEMNVSTLELGDSALYLCASSLTVADTQYFGPGTRLTVL.

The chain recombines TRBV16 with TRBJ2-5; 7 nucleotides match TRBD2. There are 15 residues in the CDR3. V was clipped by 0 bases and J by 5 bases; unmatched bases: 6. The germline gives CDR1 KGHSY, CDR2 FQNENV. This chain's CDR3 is CASSQSRGSRETQYF. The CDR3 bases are TGTGCCAGCAGCCAATCGCGGGGGTCCAGGGAGACCCAGTACTTC.

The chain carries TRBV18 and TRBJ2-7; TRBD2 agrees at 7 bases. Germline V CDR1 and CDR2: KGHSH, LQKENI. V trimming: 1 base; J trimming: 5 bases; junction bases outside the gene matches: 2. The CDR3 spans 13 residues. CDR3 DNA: TGTGCCAGCTCACCACGCGCGGGGGACGAGCAGTACTTC. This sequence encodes CASSPRAGDEQYF.

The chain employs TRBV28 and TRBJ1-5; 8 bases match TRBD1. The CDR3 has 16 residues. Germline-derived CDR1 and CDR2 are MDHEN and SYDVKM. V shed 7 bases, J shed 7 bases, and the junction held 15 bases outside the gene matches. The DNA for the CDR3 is TGTGCCAGCACCCCCTGGGGGACAGGCGCCCAACAGCCCCAGCATTTT. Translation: CASTPWGTGAQQPQHF.

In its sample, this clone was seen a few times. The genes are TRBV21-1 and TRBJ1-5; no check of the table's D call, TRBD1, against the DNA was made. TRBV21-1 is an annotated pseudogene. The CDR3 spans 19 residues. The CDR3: CASRKGDRNLGGSNQPQHF. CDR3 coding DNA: TGTGCCAGCAGAAAGGGGGACAGGAACTTGGGTGGAAGCAATCAGCCCCAGCATTTT.

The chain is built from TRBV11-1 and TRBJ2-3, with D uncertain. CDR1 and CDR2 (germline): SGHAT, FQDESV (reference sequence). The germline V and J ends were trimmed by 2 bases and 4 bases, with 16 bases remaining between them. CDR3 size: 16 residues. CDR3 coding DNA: TGTGCCAGCAGCTTATGGTCCATCCCCGGGTCAGATACGCAGTATTTT. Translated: CASSLWSIPGSDTQYF.

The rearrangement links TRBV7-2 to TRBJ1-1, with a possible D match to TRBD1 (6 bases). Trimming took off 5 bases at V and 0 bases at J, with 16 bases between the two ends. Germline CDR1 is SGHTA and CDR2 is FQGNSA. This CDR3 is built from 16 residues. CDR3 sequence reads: CASSRKQGLLNTEAFF. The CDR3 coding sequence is TGTGCCAGCAGCCGGAAACAGGGCCTCCTGAACACTGAAGCTTTCTTT.

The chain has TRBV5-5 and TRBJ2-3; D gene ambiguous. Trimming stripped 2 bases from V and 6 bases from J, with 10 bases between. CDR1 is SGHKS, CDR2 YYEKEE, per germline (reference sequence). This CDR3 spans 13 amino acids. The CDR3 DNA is TGTGCCAGCAGCTTCTGGTTGGGCGATACGCAGTATTTT. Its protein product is CASSFWLGDTQYF. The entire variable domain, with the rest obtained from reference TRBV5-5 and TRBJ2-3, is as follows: DAGVTQSPTHLIKTRGQQVTLRCSPISGHKSVSWYQQVLGQGPQFIFQYYEKEERGRGNFPDRFSARQFPNYSSELNVNALLLGDSALYLCASSFWLGDTQYFGPGTRLTVL.

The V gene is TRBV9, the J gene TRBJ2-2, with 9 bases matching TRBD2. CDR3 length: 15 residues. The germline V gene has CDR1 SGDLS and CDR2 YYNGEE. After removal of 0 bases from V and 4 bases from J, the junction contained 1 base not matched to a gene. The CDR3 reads CASSVASGTTGELFF. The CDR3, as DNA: TGTGCCAGCAGCGTAGCTAGCGGGACCACCGGGGAGCTGTTTTTT.

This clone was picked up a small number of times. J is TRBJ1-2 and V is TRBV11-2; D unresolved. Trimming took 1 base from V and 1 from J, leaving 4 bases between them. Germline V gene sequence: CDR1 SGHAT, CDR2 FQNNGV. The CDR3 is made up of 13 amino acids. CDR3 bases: TGTGCCAGCAGCTTAGTCAATAACTATGGCTACACCTTC. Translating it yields CASSLVNNYGYTF.

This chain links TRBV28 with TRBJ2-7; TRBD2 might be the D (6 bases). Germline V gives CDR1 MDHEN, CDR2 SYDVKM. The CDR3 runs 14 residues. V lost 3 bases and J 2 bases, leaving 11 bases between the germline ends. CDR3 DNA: TGTGCCAGCAGTTTGGAGGGAAGTCCCTACGAGCAGTACTTC. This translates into CASSLEGSPYEQYF.

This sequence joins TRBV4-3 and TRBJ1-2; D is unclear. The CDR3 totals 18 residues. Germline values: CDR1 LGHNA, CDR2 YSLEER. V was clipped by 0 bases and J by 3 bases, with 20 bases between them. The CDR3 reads CASSQDLIVVANYYGYTF. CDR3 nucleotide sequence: TGCGCCAGCAGCCAAGATCTTATCGTAGTCGCGAACTACTATGGCTACACCTTC.

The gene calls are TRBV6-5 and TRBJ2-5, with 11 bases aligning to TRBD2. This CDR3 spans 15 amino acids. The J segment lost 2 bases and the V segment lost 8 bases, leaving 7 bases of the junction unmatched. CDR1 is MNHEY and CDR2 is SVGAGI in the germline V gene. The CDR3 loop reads CASVGLAGKQETQYF. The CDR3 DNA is TGTGCCAGCGTAGGACTAGCGGGCAAGCAAGAGACCCAGTACTTC.

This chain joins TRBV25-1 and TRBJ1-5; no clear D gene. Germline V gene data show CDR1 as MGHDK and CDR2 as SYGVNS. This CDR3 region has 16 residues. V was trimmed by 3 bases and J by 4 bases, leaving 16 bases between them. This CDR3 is CASSDSSGPRNQPQHF. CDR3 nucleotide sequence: TGTGCCAGCAGTGACAGCTCCGGCCCGCGGAATCAGCCCCAGCATTTT.

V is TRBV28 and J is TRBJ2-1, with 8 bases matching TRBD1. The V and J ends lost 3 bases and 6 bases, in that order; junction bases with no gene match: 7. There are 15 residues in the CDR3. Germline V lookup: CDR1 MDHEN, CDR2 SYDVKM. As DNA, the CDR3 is TGTGCCAGCAGTTTCCCTCCTACAGGGGGCAATGAGCAGTTCTTC. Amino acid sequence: CASSFPPTGGNEQFF.

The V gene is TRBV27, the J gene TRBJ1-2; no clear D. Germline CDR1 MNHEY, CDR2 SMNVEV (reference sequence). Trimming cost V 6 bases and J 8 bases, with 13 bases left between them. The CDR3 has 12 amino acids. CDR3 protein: CASSRGTGGYTF. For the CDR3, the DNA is TGTGCCAGCAGCAGAGGAACTGGCGGCTACACCTTC.

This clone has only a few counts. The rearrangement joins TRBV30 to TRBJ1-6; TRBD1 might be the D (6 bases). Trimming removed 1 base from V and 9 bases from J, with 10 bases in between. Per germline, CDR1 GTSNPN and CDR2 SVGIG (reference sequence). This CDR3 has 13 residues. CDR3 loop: CAWSGGGSSPLHF. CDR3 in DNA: TGTGCCTGGAGTGGGGGGGGCAGTTCACCCCTCCACTTT.

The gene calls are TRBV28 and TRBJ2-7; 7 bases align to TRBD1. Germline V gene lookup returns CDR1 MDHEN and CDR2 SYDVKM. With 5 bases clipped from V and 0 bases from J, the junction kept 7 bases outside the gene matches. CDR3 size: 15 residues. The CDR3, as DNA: TGTGCCAGCAGTCCCTCCGGGACAGTCTCCTACGAGCAGTACTTC. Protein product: CASSPSGTVSYEQYF.

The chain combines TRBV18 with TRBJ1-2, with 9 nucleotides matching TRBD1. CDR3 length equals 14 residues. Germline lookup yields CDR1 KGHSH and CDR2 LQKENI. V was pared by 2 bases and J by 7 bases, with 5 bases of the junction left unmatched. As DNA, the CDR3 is TGTGCCAGCTCACCAGGACAGGGGACGGTTGGCTACACCTTC. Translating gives CASSPGQGTVGYTF.

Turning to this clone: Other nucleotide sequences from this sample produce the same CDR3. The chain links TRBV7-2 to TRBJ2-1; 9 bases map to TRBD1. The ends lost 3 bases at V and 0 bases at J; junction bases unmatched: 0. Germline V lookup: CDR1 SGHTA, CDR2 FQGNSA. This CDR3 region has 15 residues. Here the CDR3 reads CASSLDRGSYNEQFF. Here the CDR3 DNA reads TGTGCCAGCAGCTTGGACAGGGGCTCCTACAATGAGCAGTTCTTC.

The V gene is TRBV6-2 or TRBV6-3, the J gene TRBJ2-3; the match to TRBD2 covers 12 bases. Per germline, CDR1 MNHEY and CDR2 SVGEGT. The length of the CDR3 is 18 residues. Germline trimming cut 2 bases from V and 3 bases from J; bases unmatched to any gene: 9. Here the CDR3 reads CASSYGLAGGLGTDTQYF. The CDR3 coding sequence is TGTGCCAGCAGTTACGGGCTAGCGGGGGGGCTAGGGACAGATACGCAGTATTTT.